A selection of T cell receptor beta chains follows, all from one sample in a study of T cell responses to AZD1222 COVID-19 vaccine. The protocol was immunoSEQ multiplex PCR, while the TCRdb copy is restricted to in-frame clones and leaves out a portion. Here the sample spans approximately 110,000 clones, 80% to 90% being singletons. The material sequenced was peripheral blood, taken on day 0 of AZD1222 vaccination. Receptor source: an adult in good health. The CDR3 runs from the conserved cysteine through the conserved F or W. The D gene is left open where the match is weak. Rows may omit the clone size; those that give it use once, few, many or a size class.

abundance	v_gene	j_gene	d_gene	CDR3aa	CDR3nt
.	TRBV5-1	TRBJ1-4	.	CASSLRPRGANEKLFF	TGCGCCAGCAGCTTGCGCCCTCGGGGGGCTAATGAAAAACTGTTTTTT
.	TRBV11-1	TRBJ2-1	.	CASTTGTGRGTHEQFF	TGTGCCAGCACCACCGGAACGGGCCGCGGGACCCATGAGCAGTTCTTC
.	TRBV2	TRBJ2-7	TRBD1	CASNPPIIGTGGGEQYF	TGTGCCAGCAACCCTCCTATTATCGGGACAGGGGGAGGCGAGCAGTACTTC
.	TRBV4-2	TRBJ2-5	.	CASSQEPPGTCETQYF	TGTGCCAGCAGCCAAGAACCCCCGGGGACATGCGAGACCCAGTACTTC
few	TRBV4-1	TRBJ1-1	.	CASSPSWGAGNTEAFF	TGCGCCAGCAGCCCATCTTGGGGGGCGGGGAACACTGAAGCTTTCTTT
.	TRBV19	TRBJ1-3	.	CASRRGSGNTIYF	TGTGCCAGTCGAAGAGGGTCTGGAAACACCATATATTTT
.	TRBV27	TRBJ2-7	TRBD1	CASSAGTGGIYEQYF	TGTGCCAGCAGCGCCGGGACAGGGGGGATCTACGAGCAGTACTTC
once	TRBV24-1	TRBJ2-5	.	CATSDDTGLQETQYF	TGTGCCACCAGTGATGACACAGGACTCCAAGAGACCCAGTACTTC
.	TRBV28	TRBJ2-3	TRBD2	CASSLSGRWGLWADTQYF	TGTGCCAGCAGTTTGTCCGGGAGGTGGGGCTTATGGGCAGATACGCAGTATTTT
.	TRBV28	TRBJ1-5	.	CASSLLSWGQTRDQPQHF	TGTGCCAGCAGTTTATTGTCTTGGGGCCAGACCCGGGATCAGCCCCAGCATTTT
.	TRBV6-2/TRBV6-3	TRBJ1-3	TRBD1	CASSPDRRSGNTIYF	TGTGCCAGCAGTCCGGACAGGCGCTCTGGAAACACCATATATTTT
.	TRBV3-1/TRBV3-2	TRBJ2-7	.	CASSRRWAQSSYEQYF	TGTGCCAGCAGCCGGCGGTGGGCCCAGAGCTCCTACGAGCAGTACTTC
.	TRBV10-2	TRBJ2-6	TRBD1	CASSDLIGQGTGRANVLTF	TGCGCCAGCAGTGATCTGATAGGACAGGGGACGGGTCGGGCCAACGTCCTGACTTTC
.	TRBV5-1	TRBJ2-1	TRBD1	CASSLLLTGTGYNEQFF	TGCGCCAGCAGCTTGCTCTTGACTGGGACAGGCTACAATGAGCAGTTCTTC
.	TRBV4-1	TRBJ1-1	.	CASSQDPIQGDTEAFF	TGCGCCAGCAGCCAAGATCCCATACAGGGTGACACTGAAGCTTTCTTT
.	TRBV3-1/TRBV3-2	TRBJ1-1	.	CASSLGRVNTEAFF	TGTGCCAGCAGTTTGGGGAGAGTGAACACTGAAGCTTTCTTT
.	TRBV19	TRBJ1-1	.	CASSPDHMNTEAFF	TGTGCCAGTAGCCCGGACCACATGAACACTGAAGCTTTCTTT
.	TRBV6-5	TRBJ2-5	.	CASNRTEETQYF	TGTGCCAGCAACAGGACAGAAGAGACCCAGTACTTC
.	TRBV10-1	TRBJ2-1	TRBD2	CASSRGLAENEQFF	TGCGCCAGCAGTCGAGGACTAGCGGAAAATGAGCAGTTCTTC
.	TRBV5-4	TRBJ2-7	.	CASSPPRGPYEQYF	TGTGCCAGCAGCCCCCCACGCGGGCCCTACGAGCAGTACTTC
.	TRBV4-1	TRBJ1-1	.	CASSQETENTEAFF	TGCGCCAGCAGCCAGGAGACTGAGAACACTGAAGCTTTCTTT
.	TRBV11-1	TRBJ2-2	.	CASTQGSNTGELFF	TGTGCCAGCACGCAAGGATCTAACACCGGGGAGCTGTTTTTT
few	TRBV30	TRBJ1-6	.	CAWRGSYNSPLHF	TGTGCCTGGAGGGGTTCCTATAATTCACCCCTCCACTTT
.	TRBV7-9	TRBJ1-1	.	CASSEQGGNTEAFF	TGTGCCAGCAGCGAACAGGGCGGGAACACTGAAGCTTTCTTT
few	TRBV7-9	TRBJ1-4	.	CASSLGQNLGEKLFF	TGTGCCAGCAGCTTAGGGCAGAATCTGGGTGAAAAACTGTTTTTT
once	TRBV7-9	TRBJ2-6	.	CASSFGQGYSGANVLTF	TGTGCCAGCAGCTTTGGGCAGGGTTACTCTGGGGCCAACGTCCTGACTTTC
.	TRBV6-4	TRBJ1-6	TRBD1	CASSKQGAPSLFNSPLHF	TGTGCCAGCAGTAAACAGGGGGCCCCTTCCCTGTTTAATTCACCCCTCCACTTT
.	TRBV15	TRBJ2-7	.	CATSRDGGTLSYEQYF	TGTGCCACCAGCAGAGATGGCGGGACCCTCTCCTACGAGCAGTACTTC
.	TRBV28	TRBJ1-1	TRBD1	CASSTGENTEAFF	TGTGCCAGCAGCACAGGGGAGAACACTGAAGCTTTCTTT
.	TRBV19	TRBJ2-5	TRBD2	CATLGLAGPGAQYF	TGTGCCACCTTGGGACTAGCGGGCCCCGGGGCCCAGTACTTC
.	TRBV7-9	TRBJ2-2	.	CASSLGRGGTGELFF	TGTGCCAGCAGCTTGGGTAGGGGTGGCACCGGGGAGCTGTTTTTT
few	TRBV28	TRBJ2-3	.	CASSLPRQELSSTDTQYF	TGTGCCAGCAGTCTCCCGAGACAGGAGCTTTCTAGCACAGATACGCAGTATTTT
.	TRBV27	TRBJ2-2	.	CASSPSGAGELFF	TGTGCCAGCAGTCCTTCGGGGGCCGGGGAGCTGTTTTTT
once	TRBV11-2	TRBJ2-7	TRBD1	CASSLAGQGGYEQYF	TGTGCCAGCAGCTTAGCCGGACAGGGTGGCTACGAGCAGTACTTC
few	TRBV2	TRBJ1-4	TRBD1	CAGTASNEKLFF	TGTGCCGGGACAGCTTCAAATGAAAAACTGTTTTTT
.	TRBV10-3	TRBJ2-7	.	CAISDTTGREQYF	TGTGCCATCAGTGATACGACCGGTAGAGAGCAGTACTTC
.	TRBV5-6	TRBJ2-3	.	CASSQGPLRTDTQYF	TGTGCCAGCAGCCAGGGTCCCCTACGCACAGATACGCAGTATTTT
.	TRBV10-3	TRBJ2-6	.	CAISAKLGAGANVLTF	TGTGCCATCAGTGCGAAACTTGGAGCTGGGGCCAACGTCCTGACTTTC
.	TRBV18	TRBJ2-1	TRBD1	CASSSGQGNEQFF	TGTGCCAGCTCATCAGGACAGGGGAATGAGCAGTTCTTC
few	TRBV29-1	TRBJ2-1	.	CSVPTPTYNEQFF	TGCAGCGTGCCCACCCCGACCTACAATGAGCAGTTCTTC
.	TRBV5-1	TRBJ1-4	.	CASSPLSGSATNEKLFF	TGCGCCAGCAGCCCGCTATCGGGGTCTGCAACTAATGAAAAACTGTTTTTT
once	TRBV28	TRBJ2-3	TRBD1	CASSQGQGSDTQYF	TGTGCCAGCAGTCAGGGACAGGGGTCAGATACGCAGTATTTT
.	TRBV7-6	TRBJ2-5	TRBD1	CASSPTTGTETQYF	TGTGCCAGCAGCCCTACGACAGGGACCGAGACCCAGTACTTC
.	TRBV4-2	TRBJ2-7	TRBD2	CASSQELAGIIGEQYF	TGTGCCAGCAGCCAAGAGCTAGCGGGAATAATCGGCGAGCAGTACTTC
.	TRBV5-1	TRBJ1-3	TRBD1	CASSTGQELNTIYF	TGCGCCAGCAGCACGGGACAGGAGTTAAACACCATATATTTT
.	TRBV7-4	TRBJ1-4	.	CASSWSRVLGGEKLFF	TGTGCCAGCAGCTGGAGTAGGGTTCTTGGGGGTGAAAAACTGTTTTTT
.	TRBV7-2	TRBJ2-3	.	CASSYSGVRTDTQYF	TGTGCCAGCAGCTACTCAGGGGTTCGCACAGATACGCAGTATTTT
.	TRBV6-5	TRBJ2-7	.	CATQLGQSYEQYF	TGTGCCACCCAACTTGGACAGTCCTACGAGCAGTACTTC
.	TRBV11-2	TRBJ2-2	.	CASSPRRANTGELFF	TGTGCCAGCAGCCCCCGACGCGCGAACACCGGGGAGCTGTTTTTT
.	TRBV28	TRBJ2-7	TRBD1	CASLGQGLIYEQYF	TGTGCCAGCCTGGGACAGGGTCTAATCTACGAGCAGTACTTC
.	TRBV9	TRBJ2-1	TRBD2	CASTPPIRGTRAYNEQFF	TGTGCCAGCACCCCACCGATCCGGGGGACTAGGGCCTACAATGAGCAGTTCTTC
.	TRBV9	TRBJ1-3	.	CASSVVKRSAGGDTIYF	TGTGCCAGCAGCGTAGTGAAACGTTCGGCGGGTGGGGACACCATATATTTT
.	TRBV5-6	TRBJ2-7	.	CASSRSDSSYEQYF	TGTGCCAGCAGCAGGTCCGACAGCTCCTACGAGCAGTACTTC
.	TRBV28	TRBJ2-1	.	CASTLYRENEQFF	TGTGCCAGCACCTTATACAGGGAAAATGAGCAGTTCTTC
.	TRBV19	TRBJ2-7	.	CASSIRMGEQYF	TGTGCCAGTAGTATTAGGATGGGCGAGCAGTACTTC
.	TRBV7-2	TRBJ2-7	TRBD1	CASSLVPDRSRYEQYF	TGTGCCAGCAGCTTAGTGCCGGACAGGTCCAGGTACGAGCAGTACTTC
.	TRBV5-4	TRBJ1-1	.	CASSLYRPNTEAFF	TGTGCCAGCAGCTTGTACAGGCCCAACACTGAAGCTTTCTTT
.	TRBV27	TRBJ2-1	.	CASSLSGASYNEQFF	TGTGCCAGCAGTTTATCGGGGGCCTCCTACAATGAGCAGTTCTTC